The TCR beta chain under discussion was sequenced for a study of T cells in Graves' hyperthyroidism and ophthalmopathy (dated by TCRdb to the late 2010s). As for the study more broadly: Peripheral blood samples were taken at initial diagnosis, before any treatment was given. In more than five Graves' hyperthyroidism patients, the study also compared T-cell repertoires from thyroid tissue with T-cell repertoires from blood. To identify TCR V-J signatures that set the groups apart, the researchers used a discovery cohort of about a hundred patients, made up of some 41 with Graves' ophthalmopathy and approximately 57 with stable Graves' hyperthyroidism. For training and testing, the roughly 93 patients in the discovery cohort were randomly divided in a 7:3 ratio. Prospective prediction of ophthalmopathy was tested in an independent validation cohort consisting of 18 hyperthyroidism patients and 17 patients who later progressed to ophthalmopathy. After sampling, hyperthyroidism patients received methimazole starting at 30 mg daily, and ophthalmopathy patients received high-dose intravenous methylprednisolone. TCR Vbeta CDR3 sequencing of 120 to 150 peripheral blood samples (more than 40 ophthalmopathy, 75 hyperthyroidism and roughly 17 progressor patients) is reported in the paper.

A patient counted as having stable Graves' hyperthyroidism if no progression to ophthalmopathy occurred over 18 months of follow-up. Hyperthyroidism patients were newly diagnosed, with disease duration under 2 months, and aged 18 to 65 years. The study excluded patients with uncontrolled infections, other autoimmune diseases, pregnancy or lactation. Diagnoses relied on clinical symptoms, serum thyroxine and TRAb, thyroid ultrasound and orbital computed tomography. PBMCs were separated from roughly 9.6 ml of fresh peripheral blood using Ficoll-Paque density gradient centrifugation. Total RNA was extracted with Trizol reagent, and quality was checked on an Agilent 2100 Bioanalyzer. The TCR beta CDR3 regions were amplified from RNA transcripts. The first round of RT-PCR for the TCR CDR3 was performed with the HTBI primer set and the Qiagen OneStep RT-PCR kit. Libraries were constructed in a second round of multiplex PCR, after which size selection and purification were carried out. Paired-end sequencing of the libraries was performed with 100 bp reads on an Illumina HiSeq2000. Turning to the authors' computational methods: SOAPnuke was used to process the raw data, throwing out any read that contained adapters or uncalled bases, had a mean Phred below 15, or lacked an exact constant-primer or identifier match. High-quality paired reads were merged with COPE v1.2.5, and unique nucleotide sequences were defined as clonotypes. MiTCR v1.1 was used to align the clonotypes against IMGT TRBV, TRBD and TRBJ reference segments. Only V-J combinations with frequency above 0.0001, covering 99% to 99.2% of repertoires, were analysed. A TCS score was defined as the ratio between F50 (clonal expansion) and ExV (chaos), using BLOSUM62-based TCRdist between CDR3 peptides within each V-J. Welch's t-statistics and random forest reduced fewer than 600 V-J features to 10 to 15, which were used in a naive Bayes classifier (R e1071). The similarity between thyroid and blood repertoires was quantified using the Morisita-Horn index. TCRdb itself trimmed the public reads at Q25 with fastp, ran MiXCR and retained productive beta chains. Entries that share a CDR3 protein sequence are merged under the most common genes and DNA. What appears here as the V and J calls and clone size reflects TCRdb's work, not the paper's. The sample profile shows 800,000 or so distinct CDR3 sequences; about 38% of them were found once. 7.5% to 9.5% of the sample belongs to the ten largest clones.

General findings and caveats noted by the study authors: Blood samples also contained most of the expanded thyroid clonotypes (frequency above 0.001), which suggests that blood repertoires may reflect thyroid immune responses. During validation, the model predicted progression to ophthalmopathy a median of approximately 7 months ahead of onset, with almost 71% sensitivity and roughly 75% specificity. A 13 V-J signature model separated ophthalmopathy from stable hyperthyroidism, with approximately 87% sensitivity and roughly 81% specificity in cross-validation and 80%/75% in testing. No statistical method was used to fix the sample size in advance, and group allocation was not hidden from the investigators.

This clonotype has a handful of counts. This clone's antigen is unknown. No much larger clonotype is one base removed from it; base qualities were not supplied. The germline ends are 16 bases apart after V is trimmed by 5 bases and J by 3 bases. CDR1 and CDR2 are read off the germline V gene as MNHNS and SASEGT. The CDR3 runs 15 residues from the cysteine to the phenylalanine. The DNA shown is the 45-base CDR3, in frame from base 1. The chain is encoded by TRBV6-1 joined to TRBJ1-1; TRBD1 is a possible D gene, resting on 6 matching bases. Sequences were obtained from blood. This receptor was obtained from a man between 18 and 35 years old with Graves' hyperthyroidism. The DNA is TGTGCCAGCAGTTACACAGGGACAACGTACACTGAAGCTTTCTTT. Its amino acids are CASSYTGTTYTEAFF.